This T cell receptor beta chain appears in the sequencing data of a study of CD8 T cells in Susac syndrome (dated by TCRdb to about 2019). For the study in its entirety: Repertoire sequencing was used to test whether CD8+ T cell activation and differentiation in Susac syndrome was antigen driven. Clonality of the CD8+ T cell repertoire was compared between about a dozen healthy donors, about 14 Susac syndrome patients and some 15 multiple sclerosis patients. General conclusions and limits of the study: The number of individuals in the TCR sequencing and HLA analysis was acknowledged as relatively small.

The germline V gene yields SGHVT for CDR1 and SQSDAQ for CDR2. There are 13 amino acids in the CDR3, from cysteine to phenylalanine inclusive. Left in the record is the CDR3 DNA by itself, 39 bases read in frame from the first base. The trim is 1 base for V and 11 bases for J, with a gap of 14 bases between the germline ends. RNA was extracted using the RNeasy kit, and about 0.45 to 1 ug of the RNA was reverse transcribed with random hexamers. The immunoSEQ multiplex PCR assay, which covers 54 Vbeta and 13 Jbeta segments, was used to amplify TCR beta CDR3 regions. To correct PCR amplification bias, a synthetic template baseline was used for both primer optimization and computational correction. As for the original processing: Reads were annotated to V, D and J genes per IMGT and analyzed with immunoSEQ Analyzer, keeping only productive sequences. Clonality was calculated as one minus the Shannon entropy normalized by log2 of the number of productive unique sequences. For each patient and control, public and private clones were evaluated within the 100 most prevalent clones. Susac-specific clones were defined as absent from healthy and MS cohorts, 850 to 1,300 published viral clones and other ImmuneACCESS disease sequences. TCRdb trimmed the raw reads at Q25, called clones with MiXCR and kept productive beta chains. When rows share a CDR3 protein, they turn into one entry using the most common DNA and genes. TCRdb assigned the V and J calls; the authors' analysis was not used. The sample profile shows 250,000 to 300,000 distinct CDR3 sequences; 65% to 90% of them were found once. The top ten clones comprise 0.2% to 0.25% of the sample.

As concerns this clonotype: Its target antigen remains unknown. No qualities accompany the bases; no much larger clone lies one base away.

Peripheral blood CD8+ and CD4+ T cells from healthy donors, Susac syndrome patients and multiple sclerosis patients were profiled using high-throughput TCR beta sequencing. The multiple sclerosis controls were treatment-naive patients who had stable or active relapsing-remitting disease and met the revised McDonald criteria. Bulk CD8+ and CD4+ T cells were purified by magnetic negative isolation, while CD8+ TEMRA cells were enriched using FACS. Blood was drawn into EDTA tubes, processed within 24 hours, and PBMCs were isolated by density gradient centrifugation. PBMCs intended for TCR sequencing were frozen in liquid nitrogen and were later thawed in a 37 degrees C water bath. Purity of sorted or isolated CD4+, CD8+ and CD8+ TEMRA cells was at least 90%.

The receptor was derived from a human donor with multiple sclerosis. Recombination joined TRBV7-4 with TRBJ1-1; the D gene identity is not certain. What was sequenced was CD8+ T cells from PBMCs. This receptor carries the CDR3 CASSLEPPFDAFF. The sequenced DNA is TGTGCCAGCAGCTTAGAGCCTCCCTTCGACGCTTTCTTT.